A selection of T cell receptor beta chains follows, all from one sample in a study of control samples from healthy donors and cancer patients. TCRdb's table, derived via immunoSEQ multiplex PCR, lists solely in-frame clones and lacks some. The sample includes fewer than 200,000 clones, roughly 93% of them seen just once. Sequencing was carried out using blood. These TCRs come from a woman aged 60-75 years in good health. Each CDR3 is given with its conserved first and last residue. The D gene is left open where the match is weak. Part of the rows lack a size; the others show once, few, many or a class for expanded clones.

d_gene,v_gene,abundance,j_gene,CDR3nt,CDR3aa
.,TRBV7-9,.,TRBJ2-3,TGTGCCAGCAGCTTCCGGGAGACAGATACGCAGTATTTT,CASSFRETDTQYF
.,TRBV2,.,TRBJ1-5,TGTGCCAGCAGTGAACGTGGACGGGGCAATCAGCCCCAGCATTTT,CASSERGRGNQPQHF
.,TRBV9,.,TRBJ2-1,TGTGCCAGCAGTCGTAGAGAGGGGGGGGATGAGCAGTTCTTC,CASSRREGGDEQFF
.,TRBV19,.,TRBJ1-2,TGTGCCAGTAGTATCTGGGCAGACAGTAACTATGGCTACACCTTC,CASSIWADSNYGYTF
.,TRBV18,.,TRBJ2-3,TGTGCCAGCTCACCCCCCGGACAGACTACCTGGGATACGCAGTATTTT,CASSPPGQTTWDTQYF
.,TRBV7-9,once,TRBJ2-1,TGTGCCAGCAGCCTATTGAGGGCCCTCAATGAGCAGTTCTTC,CASSLLRALNEQFF
.,TRBV28,.,TRBJ2-2,TGTGCCAGCAGTTTAGGGGGACGCTCGAACACCGGGGAGCTGTTTTTT,CASSLGGRSNTGELFF
.,TRBV29-1,.,TRBJ1-1,TGCAGCGTTGGAGTGGTAGGGGAAAACACTGAAGCTTTCTTT,CSVGVVGENTEAFF
TRBD2,TRBV5-1,once,TRBJ2-1,TGCGCCAGCAGCCCTGGGCGGGCGGGGGGCTACAATGAGCAGTTCTTC,CASSPGRAGGYNEQFF
.,TRBV29-1,.,TRBJ1-1,TGCAGCGTTGTAATGAACACTGAAGCTTTCTTT,CSVVMNTEAFF
TRBD1,TRBV6-2/TRBV6-3,.,TRBJ1-2,TGTGCCAGCAGTTACAGGTGGACCGGGACAGGGATCGGCTACACCTTC,CASSYRWTGTGIGYTF
.,TRBV15,.,TRBJ2-1,TGTGCCACCAGCAGAGAAGGGGATGAGCAGTTCTTC,CATSREGDEQFF
.,TRBV11-2,.,TRBJ1-5,TGTGCCAGCAGCTTAGCCCAATATCAGCCCCAGCATTTT,CASSLAQYQPQHF
TRBD2,TRBV2,.,TRBJ2-7,TGTGCCAGCAGGACCGGCGGGGGGGCAGGGGGCGAGCAGTACTTC,CASRTGGGAGGEQYF
TRBD1,TRBV11-1,.,TRBJ1-1,TGTGCCAGCAGCTTCGGGACAGGGCCTATGAACACTGAAGCTTTCTTT,CASSFGTGPMNTEAFF
.,TRBV5-6,.,TRBJ2-5,TGTGCCAGCAGCGGAGACAACGGAGGGCAAGAGACCCAGTACTTC,CASSGDNGGQETQYF
.,TRBV14,.,TRBJ1-2,TGTGCCAGCAGCCAAGATAAGGGACCGCGCTATGGCTACACCTTC,CASSQDKGPRYGYTF
TRBD1,TRBV4-3,.,TRBJ2-2,TGCGCCAGCAGCCAAGATTGGGACAGCACCGGGGAGCTGTTTTTT,CASSQDWDSTGELFF
.,TRBV27,once,TRBJ2-3,TGTGCCAGCAGTTATGGGCCGGGGGACAGCACAGATACGCAGTATTTT,CASSYGPGDSTDTQYF
TRBD1,TRBV18,.,TRBJ2-5,TGTGCCAGCTCACCCCAGAAGGGACAGCAAGAGACCCAGTACTTC,CASSPQKGQQETQYF
.,TRBV7-2,.,TRBJ2-3,TGTGCCAGCAGCAACGCCCAGCTTACGCAGTATTTT,CASSNAQLTQYF
TRBD2,TRBV7-6,.,TRBJ2-1,TGTGCCAGCAGCTTAGTAGCGGGGGAGTACAATGAGCAGTTCTTC,CASSLVAGEYNEQFF
TRBD1,TRBV6-1,.,TRBJ1-4,TGTGCCAGCAGTGAAGCTGGCAGGGGGCGGGATAATGAAAAACTGTTTTTT,CASSEAGRGRDNEKLFF
TRBD2,TRBV7-2,.,TRBJ2-1,TGTGCCAGCAGCTTAGGCCTAGCGGGGCCGGATGAGCAGTTCTTC,CASSLGLAGPDEQFF
.,TRBV6-2/TRBV6-3,.,TRBJ2-4,TGTGCCAGCAGCCCTCCGGGGGCCGACATTCAGTACTTC,CASSPPGADIQYF
.,TRBV27,.,TRBJ1-1,TGTGCCAGCAGTTTATATAGCGGGGGCGACACTGAAGCTTTCTTT,CASSLYSGGDTEAFF
TRBD1,TRBV5-1,once,TRBJ2-7,TGCGCCAGCAACACAGGGGACTCCTACGAGCAGTACTTC,CASNTGDSYEQYF